This T cell receptor beta chain was identified in a study of blood T cell repertoires in COVID-19. The CDR3 is made up of 15 amino acids. Germline assignment: CDR1 LGHNA and CDR2 YNFKEQ. V was trimmed by 0 bases and J by 3 bases, leaving 12 bases between them. Data came from immunoSEQ multiplex PCR; TCRdb stores just in-frame clones and leaves some out. Among about 280,000 clones listed, around nine tenths were seen once. The receptor's source is a man in his forties with active or convalescent COVID-19. V is TRBV4-2 and J is TRBJ2-7, with D possibly matching TRBD2 (5 bases). The specimen sequenced was peripheral blood. In DNA form, the CDR3 reads TGTGCCAGCAGCCAAGATCTAGCCAGCAACTACGAGCAGTACTTC. Encoded protein: CASSQDLASNYEQYF.